This T cell receptor beta chain is drawn from a study of cytomegalovirus exposure and HLA in healthy donors. General observations from the study: In the analysis, some V segments, TRBV6-2 and TRBV6-3 included, were excluded as indistinguishable. Associated with cytomegalovirus, according to the listing, were around 170 TCR beta chains.

PCR used 60 Vbeta primers and 13 Jbeta primers. Sequencing was performed with immunoSEQ multiplex PCR; in TCRdb, only in-frame clones are kept and a portion is missing. The sample has about 190,000 clones; 79% are singletons. Germline V CDR1 and CDR2: GTSNPN, SVGIG (reference sequence). V was trimmed by 3 bases and J by 8 bases, leaving 10 bases between them. The CDR3 totals 11 residues. This clone was counted once. What it recognizes is unknown. The study sampled nominally healthy donors, though unrecorded immune exposures were likely. This chain links TRBV30 with TRBJ1-2; D uncertain. The sample consisted of PBMCs. The sequence came from a young woman in good health and CMV-seronegative. The CDR3 spells CAWSDSWGYTF. DNA of the CDR3: TGTGCCTGGAGCGACTCGTGGGGCTACACCTTC.